This passage covers 18 T cell receptor beta chains from one sample sequenced in a study of synovial regulatory T cells in juvenile arthritis. The method was immunoSEQ multiplex PCR; TCRdb's version includes in-frame clones alone and lacks a portion of them. This repertoire includes 8,000 to 10,000 clones. The sample was Treg cells from blood. The subset is: remaining (HLA-DR-negative) circulating blood Treg cells. Receptors were obtained from a donor younger than 30 with juvenile idiopathic arthritis.

The chain uses TRBV28 and TRBJ2-5; TCRdb's D call, TRBD1, is unchecked because there is no DNA. This CDR3 is built from 13 residues. The nucleotide record is missing. CDR1 and CDR2 from the germline V gene are MDHEN and SYDVKM. CDR3 sequence: CASSGGTGETQYF.

This rearrangement joins TRBV10-3 to TRBJ2-3; the D call of TRBD2 rests on TCRdb alone, since no DNA is present to check it. Germline CDR1 is ENHRY and CDR2 is SYGVKD. The CDR3 totals 17 residues. No coding sequence is recorded. CDR3 amino acids: CAISEREREISTDTQYF.

The rearrangement joins TRBV18 to TRBJ2-1. Per the germline V gene, CDR1 is KGHSH and CDR2 is LQKENI. The CDR3 has 16 amino acids. The entry carries no DNA sequence. The CDR3 here is CASSPGRANSYNEQFF.

V gene TRBV9 combines with J gene TRBJ2-6; absent DNA, TCRdb's TRBD1 call cannot be checked. This CDR3 contains 15 residues. No DNA sequence is on record. CDR1 and CDR2 from the germline V gene are SGDLS and YYNGEE. CDR3 loop: CASSEGGTGANVLTF.

The chain joins TRBV19 to TRBJ1-2; TCRdb names TRBD1, which stays unverified in the absence of DNA. This CDR3 region has 14 residues. No nucleotide data were recorded. CDR1 is LNHDA, CDR2 SQIVND, per germline (reference sequence). The CDR3 spells CASSSQGARYGYTF.

The chain joins TRBV4-2 to TRBJ2-7; TCRdb's D call of TRBD2 is untestable without DNA. CDR3 length: 17 residues. DNA was not recorded. CDR1 and CDR2 (germline): LGHNA, YNFKEQ. CDR3 residues: CASSQETGSGTVYEQYF.

The chain recombines TRBV29-1 with TRBJ2-1; the D gene TCRdb calls, TRBD1, cannot be checked with no DNA. The CDR3 extends over 12 amino acids. The protein alone is recorded here. Germline V CDR1 and CDR2: SQVTM, ANQGSEA. CDR3 loop: CSVEVGLHEQFF.

The rearrangement links TRBV5-1 to TRBJ1-1. The germline gives CDR1 SGHRS, CDR2 YFSETQ. This CDR3 has 14 amino acids. DNA was not recorded. This CDR3 is CASSPFAQNTEAFF.

The genes are TRBV19 and TRBJ2-1; with no DNA, the TCRdb D assignment of TRBD2 cannot be verified. CDR1 and CDR2 from the germline V gene are LNHDA and SQIVND (reference sequence). This CDR3 spans 15 amino acids. No DNA was logged. The CDR3 sequence: CASSVPSGPYNEQFF. The full variable domain, its missing parts supplied by reference TRBV19 and TRBJ2-1, is DGGITQSPKYLFRKEGQNVTLSCEQNLNHDAMYWYRQDPGQGLRLIYYSQIVNDFQKGDIAEGYSVSREKKESFPLTVTSAQKNPTAFYLCASSVPSGPYNEQFFGPGTRLTVL.

This rearrangement joins TRBV4-2 to TRBJ1-1. This CDR3 contains 13 residues. A DNA sequence was not provided. CDR1 is LGHNA and CDR2 is YNFKEQ in the germline V gene. This chain's CDR3 is CASSQDFHTEAFF.

The V call is TRBV10-1, the J call TRBJ2-7; the TCRdb D gene call, TRBD1, has no DNA to confirm it. The CDR3 sequence is 13 residues long. The DNA sequence is not available. Germline CDR1 reads WNHNN; CDR2 reads SYGVQD (reference sequence). This CDR3 is CASSEQGNYEQYF.

This sequence joins TRBV5-5 and TRBJ1-2; the D call of TRBD1 rests on TCRdb alone, since no DNA is present to check it. Germline assignment: CDR1 SGHKS and CDR2 YYEKEE (reference sequence). The CDR3 has 16 amino acids. The DNA is not on file. The CDR3 protein is CASSSPSTGNPYGYTF.

V is TRBV27 and J is TRBJ2-4; TCRdb outputs TRBD1, but without DNA this stays unchecked. This CDR3 region has 12 residues. Only the protein is available. Germline assignment: CDR1 MNHEY and CDR2 SMNVEV (reference sequence). The CDR3 region is CASSLRGNIQYF.

The chain employs TRBV6-5 and TRBJ1-2; checking the TCRdb D call of TRBD1 is not possible without DNA. The CDR3 has 14 residues. There is no recorded DNA. CDR1 and CDR2 from the germline V gene are MNHEY and SVGAGI. The CDR3 sequence is CASSYVGGTGGYTF.

The chain recombines TRBV5-6 with TRBJ1-1; the D call from TCRdb, TRBD1, cannot be confirmed without DNA. This CDR3 has 14 amino acids. DNA is not recorded here. Germline values: CDR1 SGHDT, CDR2 YYEEEE. This chain's CDR3 is CASSFYRLNTEAFF.

V gene TRBV5-1 combines with J gene TRBJ2-1; TCRdb names TRBD2, which stays unverified in the absence of DNA. The germline CDR1 and CDR2 sequences are SGHRS and YFSETQ. There are 15 residues in the CDR3. There is no recorded DNA. The CDR3 sequence is CASSIAAVRNNEQFF. Drawing the rest from reference TRBV5-1 and TRBJ2-1, the complete variable domain is KAGVTQTPRYLIKTRGQQVTLSCSPISGHRSVSWYQQTPGQGLQFLFEYFSETQRNKGNFPGRFSGRQFSNSRSEMNVSTLELGDSALYLCASSIAAVRNNEQFFGPGTRLTVL.

The gene calls are TRBV7-9 and TRBJ2-7; the D call of TRBD1 rests on TCRdb alone, since no DNA is present to check it. This CDR3 has 11 residues. Only the protein is on record. Germline V gives CDR1 SEHNR, CDR2 FQNEAQ (reference sequence). CDR3 sequence reads: CASSPAGEQYF.

The chain employs TRBV28 and TRBJ1-5; the D gene TCRdb calls, TRBD1, cannot be checked with no DNA. The CDR3 has 14 residues. There is no recorded DNA. Per germline, CDR1 MDHEN and CDR2 SYDVKM. This CDR3 reads CASTLGVTHQPQHF.